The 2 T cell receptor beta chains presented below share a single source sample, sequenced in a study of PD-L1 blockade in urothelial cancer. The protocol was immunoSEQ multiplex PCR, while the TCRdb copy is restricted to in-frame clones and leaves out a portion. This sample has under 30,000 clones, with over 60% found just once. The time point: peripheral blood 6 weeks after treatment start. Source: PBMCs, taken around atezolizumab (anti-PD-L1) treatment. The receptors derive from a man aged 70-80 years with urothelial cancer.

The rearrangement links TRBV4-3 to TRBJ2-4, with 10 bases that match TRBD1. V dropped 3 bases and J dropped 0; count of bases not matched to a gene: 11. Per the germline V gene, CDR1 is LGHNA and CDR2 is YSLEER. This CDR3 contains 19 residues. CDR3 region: CASSQARDRGLLAKNIQYF. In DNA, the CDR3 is TGCGCCAGCAGCCAGGCCCGGGACAGGGGACTGCTAGCCAAAAACATTCAGTACTTC.

CDR3 coding DNA: TGTGCCAGCAGCCACCGACTAGCGGGAGCCTACAATGAGCAGTTCTTC. It encodes CASSHRLAGAYNEQFF. The chain links TRBV14 to TRBJ2-1, with 12 bases lining up with TRBD2. Germline V gene lookup returns CDR1 SGHDN and CDR2 FVKESK. After removal of 3 bases from V and 2 bases from J, the junction contained 2 bases not matched to a gene. CDR3 length: 16 residues.